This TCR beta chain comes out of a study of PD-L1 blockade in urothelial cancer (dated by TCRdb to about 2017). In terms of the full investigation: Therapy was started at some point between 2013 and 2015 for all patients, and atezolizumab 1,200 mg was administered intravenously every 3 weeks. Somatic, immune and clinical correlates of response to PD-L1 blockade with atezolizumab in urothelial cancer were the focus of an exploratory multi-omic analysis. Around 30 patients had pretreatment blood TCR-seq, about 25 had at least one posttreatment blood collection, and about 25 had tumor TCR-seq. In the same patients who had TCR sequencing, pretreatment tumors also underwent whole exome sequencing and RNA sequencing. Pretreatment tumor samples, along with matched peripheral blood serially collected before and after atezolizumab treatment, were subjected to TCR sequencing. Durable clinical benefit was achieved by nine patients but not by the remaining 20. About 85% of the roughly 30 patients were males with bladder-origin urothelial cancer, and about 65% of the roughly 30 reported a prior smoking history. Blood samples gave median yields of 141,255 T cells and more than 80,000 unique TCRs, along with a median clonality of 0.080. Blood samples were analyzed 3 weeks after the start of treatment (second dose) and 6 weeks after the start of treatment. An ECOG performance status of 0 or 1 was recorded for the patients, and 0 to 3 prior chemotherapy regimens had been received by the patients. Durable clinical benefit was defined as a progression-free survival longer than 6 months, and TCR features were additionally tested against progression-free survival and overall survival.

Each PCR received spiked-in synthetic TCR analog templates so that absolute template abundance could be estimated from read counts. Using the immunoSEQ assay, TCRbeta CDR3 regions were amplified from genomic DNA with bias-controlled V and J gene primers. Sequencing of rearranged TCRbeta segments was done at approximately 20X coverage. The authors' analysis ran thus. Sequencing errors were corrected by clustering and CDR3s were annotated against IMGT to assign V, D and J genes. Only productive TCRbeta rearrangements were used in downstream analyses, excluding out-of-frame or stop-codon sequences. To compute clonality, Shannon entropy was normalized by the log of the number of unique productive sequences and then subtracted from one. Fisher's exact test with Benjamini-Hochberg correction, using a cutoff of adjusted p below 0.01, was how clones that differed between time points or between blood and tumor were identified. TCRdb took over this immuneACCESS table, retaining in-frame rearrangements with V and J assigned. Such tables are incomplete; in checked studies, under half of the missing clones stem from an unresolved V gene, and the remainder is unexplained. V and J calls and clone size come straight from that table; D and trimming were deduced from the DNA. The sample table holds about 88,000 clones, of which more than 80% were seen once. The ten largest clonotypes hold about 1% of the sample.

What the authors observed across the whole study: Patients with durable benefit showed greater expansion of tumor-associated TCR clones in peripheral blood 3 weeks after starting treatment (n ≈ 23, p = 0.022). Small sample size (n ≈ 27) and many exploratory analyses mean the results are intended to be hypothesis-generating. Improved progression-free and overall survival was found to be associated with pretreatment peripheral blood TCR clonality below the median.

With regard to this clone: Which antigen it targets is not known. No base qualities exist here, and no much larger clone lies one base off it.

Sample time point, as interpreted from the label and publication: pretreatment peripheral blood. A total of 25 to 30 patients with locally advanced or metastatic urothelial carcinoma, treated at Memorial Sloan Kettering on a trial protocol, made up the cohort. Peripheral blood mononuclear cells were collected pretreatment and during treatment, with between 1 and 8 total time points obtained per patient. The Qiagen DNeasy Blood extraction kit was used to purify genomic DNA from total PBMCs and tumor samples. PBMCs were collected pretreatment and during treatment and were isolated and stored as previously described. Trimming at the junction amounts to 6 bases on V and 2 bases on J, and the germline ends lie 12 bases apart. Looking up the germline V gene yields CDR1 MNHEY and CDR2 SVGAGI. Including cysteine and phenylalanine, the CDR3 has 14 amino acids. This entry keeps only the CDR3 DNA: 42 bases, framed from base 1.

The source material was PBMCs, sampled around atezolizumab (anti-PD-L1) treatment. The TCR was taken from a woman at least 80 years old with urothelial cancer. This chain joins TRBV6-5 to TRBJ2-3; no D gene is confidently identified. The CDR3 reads CASSLPGYTDTQYF. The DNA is TGTGCCAGCAGCCTACCGGGTTACACAGATACGCAGTATTTT.